This entry lists 13 T cell receptor beta chains sequenced from one sample in a study of cytomegalovirus exposure and HLA in healthy donors. The PCR ran on 60 Vbeta and 13 Jbeta primers. Sequencing used immunoSEQ multiplex PCR; TCRdb keeps in-frame clones, though not all of them. The sample holds about 120,000 clones; 75% to 80% are singletons and the top ten take 1% to 1.5%. Sequencing used PBMCs. The receptors derive from a woman aged 25 to 39 in good health and CMV-seronegative.

V and J are TRBV5-1 and TRBJ2-1; the match to TRBD1 covers 8 bases. This CDR3 is 16 amino acids long. Looked up from germline, CDR1 is SGHRS and CDR2 is YFSETQ. The trim removed 4 bases at V and 5 bases at J, leaving 11 bases unmatched. For the CDR3, the DNA is TGCGCCAGCAGCCCCAAAGTCGGGACAGGTAACAATGAGCAGTTCTTC. It specifies CASSPKVGTGNNEQFF.

V usage is TRBV6-1 and J usage is TRBJ1-1, with 7 bases fitting TRBD1. Germline V gives CDR1 MNHNS, CDR2 SASEGT. V shed 8 bases, J shed 0 bases, and the junction held 3 bases outside the gene matches. This CDR3 has 13 residues. This chain's CDR3 is CASPDRLNTEAFF. In nucleotides, the CDR3 is TGTGCCAGCCCGGACAGGCTGAACACTGAAGCTTTCTTT.

The chain uses TRBV11-1 and TRBJ2-1, with 9 bases matching TRBD2. This CDR3 has 16 residues. Per the germline V gene, CDR1 is SGHAT and CDR2 is FQDESV (reference sequence). After removal of 5 bases from V and 8 bases from J, the junction contained 13 bases not matched to a gene. The CDR3 loop is CASSGAGLAGRDEQFF. The DNA for the CDR3 is TGTGCCAGCAGCGGAGCGGGGCTAGCGGGAAGGGATGAGCAGTTCTTC.

The V gene is TRBV4-2, the J gene TRBJ2-3; tentatively, D is TRBD1 (6 bases). Germline assignment: CDR1 LGHNA and CDR2 YNFKEQ. The CDR3 totals 15 residues. V was clipped by 3 bases and J by 0 bases, with 10 bases between them. DNA for the CDR3: TGTGCCAGCAGCCAGGCCAGGGGAAGCACAGATACGCAGTATTTT. It codes for CASSQARGSTDTQYF.

This clone showed up just a few times. The rearrangement links TRBV27 to TRBJ1-1; D unresolved. The CDR3 loop spans 12 amino acids. Germline CDR1 is MNHEY and CDR2 is SMNVEV (reference sequence). Between the trimmed V and J ends, which lost 4 bases and 4 bases, there was a span of 7 bases. CDR3 coding DNA: TGTGCCAGCAGTTCGTCCGTCACTGAAGCTTTCTTT. Residues: CASSSSVTEAFF.

The chain couples TRBV29-1 to TRBJ1-1; D is unresolved. V lost 4 bases to trimming and J lost 6 bases, with 18 bases between them. Germline loops: CDR1 SQVTM, CDR2 ANQGSEA. CDR3 length: 14 amino acids. The CDR3 is CSVVLEVEGAEAFF. The CDR3 DNA reads as TGCAGCGTTGTCTTGGAGGTCGAAGGCGCTGAAGCTTTCTTT. The whole variable domain, remainder taken from reference TRBV29-1 and TRBJ1-1, is SAVISQKPSRDICQRGTSLTIQCQVDSQVTMMFWYRQQPGQSLTLIATANQGSEATYESGFVIDKFPISRPNLTFSTLTVSNMSPEDSSIYLCSVVLEVEGAEAFFGQGTRLTVV.

The chain links TRBV30 to TRBJ2-7; D ambiguous. Germline CDR1 GTSNPN, CDR2 SVGIG (reference sequence). V was clipped by 2 bases and J by 3 bases, with 8 bases between them. CDR3 length: 12 amino acids. This chain's CDR3 is CAWSPSGYEQYF. The CDR3 DNA reads TGTGCCTGGAGTCCGTCGGGCTACGAGCAGTACTTC. Full variable domain (outside the CDR3, taken from reference TRBV30 and TRBJ2-7): SQTIHQWPATLVQPVGSPLSLECTVEGTSNPNLYWYRQAAGRGLQLLFYSVGIGQISSEVPQNLSASRPQDRQFILSSKKLLLSDSGFYLCAWSPSGYEQYFGPGTRLTVT.

The chain uses TRBV7-2 and TRBJ2-1, with TRBD2 matching over 14 bases. Losses at the gene ends were 5 bases for V and 5 bases for J; bases not matched to a gene: 8. The CDR3 contains 17 residues. CDR1 and CDR2 from the germline V gene are SGHTA and FQGNSA. This CDR3 reads CASSDPGLAGDHNEQFF. CDR3 coding DNA: TGTGCCAGCAGCGACCCGGGACTAGCGGGGGACCACAATGAGCAGTTCTTC. Together with reference TRBV7-2 and TRBJ2-1, the CDR3 gives the full variable domain: GAGVSQSPSNKVTEKGKDVELRCDPISGHTALYWYRQSLGQGLEFLIYFQGNSAPDKSGLPSDRFSAERTGGSVSTLTIQRTQQEDSAVYLCASSDPGLAGDHNEQFFGPGTRLTVL.

The chain couples TRBV13 to TRBJ2-7, with TRBD2 matching 8 bases. The germline V gene encodes CDR1 PRHDT and CDR2 FYEKMQ (reference sequence). The CDR3 is made up of 16 amino acids. J lost 3 bases, V lost 4 bases, and 11 bases had no gene match. Here the CDR3 reads CASSSISGTDLYEQYF. In DNA, the CDR3 is TGTGCCAGCAGCTCGATTAGCGGGACTGACCTCTACGAGCAGTACTTC.

The chain couples TRBV10-3 to TRBJ2-1, with TRBD1 matching over 8 bases. The CDR3 runs to 16 residues. The germline CDR1 and CDR2 sequences are ENHRY and SYGVKD. V lost 4 bases to trimming and J lost 6 bases; unmatched junction nucleotides: 11. CDR3 coding DNA: TGTGCCATCAGTGGAACGGGACAGGTATCGGGCAATGAGCAGTTCTTC. Translation gives CAISGTGQVSGNEQFF.

This chain joins TRBV5-1 and TRBJ2-7, with 9 bases matching TRBD1. The CDR3 is 15 amino acids. CDR1 and CDR2 (germline): SGHRS, YFSETQ. J gave up 2 bases and V 4 bases, and 7 bases lay outside the gene matches. CDR3 coding DNA: TGCGCCAGCAGCCTCGACGGACAGGGGCCCTACGAGCAGTACTTC. This encodes CASSLDGQGPYEQYF.

This clone occurred a few times. The chain couples TRBV2 to TRBJ2-1; 8 bases fit TRBD2. The CDR3 is made up of 16 amino acids. CDR1 is SNHLY, CDR2 FYNNEI, per germline. V trimming: 0 bases; J trimming: 7 bases; junction bases outside the gene matches: 8. CDR3 sequence reads: CASSEAGAGGGNEQFF. Here the CDR3 DNA reads TGTGCCAGCAGTGAAGCAGGGGCGGGAGGAGGAAATGAGCAGTTCTTC.

This chain uses TRBV9 with TRBJ2-1; D may be TRBD2 (5 bases). With 4 bases removed from V and 10 bases from J, the gap between germline ends came to 21 bases. The CDR3 spans 15 residues. Germline V CDR1 and CDR2: SGDLS, YYNGEE. The CDR3 region is CASSPRLLTDREQFF. The CDR3 DNA follows: TGTGCCAGCAGCCCAAGACTACTTACAGATCGGGAGCAGTTCTTC.